This TCR beta chain comes out of a study of stem cell transplantation in POMP-related autoinflammatory disease. Regarding the study as a whole: In patients with PRAID, every analyzed T-cell subset tended to show lower diversity and higher clonality. Patients with PRAID showed a restricted number of unique TRB V-J gene pairings.

With respect to this clone: Its antigen is currently unknown.

Here immunoSEQ multiplex PCR was the method, and the copy in TCRdb shows in-frame clones only, minus some. The data contain tens of thousands of clones, roughly 90% of them singletons. The sequences come from CD4+ T cells from PBMCs, collected after stem cell transplantation. The sequence derives from a human patient with POMP-related autoinflammation and immune dysregulation (PRAID). Part of the T cells may come from the graft donor.

The chain's CDR3 is CASSYSGGGYEQYV. CDR3 nucleotides: TGTGCCAGCAGTTACTCTGGCGGGGGCTACGAGCAGTACGTC. The chain has TRBV6-2 or TRBV6-3 and TRBJ2-7, with 7 bases aligning to TRBD2. This CDR3 has 14 residues. V shed 0 bases, J shed 3 bases, and the junction held 2 bases outside the gene matches. CDR1 and CDR2 (germline): MNHEY, SVGEGT.